Below, 5 T cell receptor beta chains from the same sample are listed, as sequenced in a study of blood T cell repertoires in COVID-19. Sequencing used immunoSEQ multiplex PCR; TCRdb keeps in-frame clones, though not all of them. The sample records 250,000 to 300,000 clones, 85% to 90% being singletons. The sequencing input was peripheral blood. The origin of the receptors is a woman between 45 and 60 years old with COVID-19, enrolled during active disease.

In its sample, this clone was seen once. This chain uses TRBV7-2 with TRBJ2-7; perhaps TRBD2 as D (6 bases). CDR3 length: 14 residues. CDR1 and CDR2 from the germline V gene are SGHTA and FQGNSA. Trimming took 5 bases from V and 6 from J, leaving 17 bases between them. CDR3 loop: CASSLLGGVSEQYF. The CDR3 DNA sequence: TGTGCCAGCAGCCTCCTCGGGGGAGTTAGCGAGCAGTACTTC.

The chain has TRBV7-3 and TRBJ2-1, with TRBD2 matching over 13 bases. With V trimmed by 5 bases and J by 7 bases, 8 bases remained unmatched. CDR3 length: 16 amino acids. CDR1 is SGHTA and CDR2 is FQGTGA in the germline V gene. CDR3 sequence reads: CASSGLAGAIGNEQFF. The CDR3 DNA reads TGTGCCAGCAGCGGACTAGCGGGAGCAATAGGGAATGAGCAGTTCTTC.

A few counts support this clone. The junction shows a germline mismatch at one end, possibly a read error. The rearrangement joins TRBV7-2 to TRBJ1-5; 7 positions agree with TRBD1. The CDR3 is 16 residues long. Germline CDR1 SGHTA, CDR2 FQGNSA. Written as DNA, the CDR3 is TGTGCCAGCAGTTTAGCCGGGACAGCCATAGGCCAGCCCCAGCATTTT. This translates into CASSLAGTAIGQPQHF.

The rearrangement joins TRBV10-3 to TRBJ1-2, with unresolved D. The CDR3 spans 13 residues. CDR1 and CDR2 (germline): ENHRY, SYGVKD. With 0 bases removed from V and 4 bases from J, the gap between germline ends came to 6 bases. This CDR3 reads CAISESGFYGYTF. In DNA form, the CDR3 reads TGTGCCATCAGTGAGTCCGGGTTCTATGGCTACACCTTC.

This clone was recorded a few times. The DNA for the CDR3 is TGTGCCAGCAGCCGATACGTTAGCGGGAGGGGCAGCACAGATACGCAGTATTTT. Protein sequence: CASSRYVSGRGSTDTQYF. This rearrangement joins TRBV7-9 to TRBJ2-3, with 11 positions matching TRBD2. Germline CDR1 and CDR2: SEHNR and FQNEAQ (reference sequence). This CDR3 has 18 amino acids. Trimming cost V 5 bases and J 0 bases; bases outside gene matches: 10.